This T cell receptor beta chain was observed in a study of T cell responses to AZD1222 COVID-19 vaccine. Study findings and constraints: Clonal diversity may have been underestimated, and the donors were mostly white British, with more females than males. Distributed over spike, vaccine-associated CD4 TCRs predominated at 160-218 and 743-854.

The method was immunoSEQ multiplex PCR; TCRdb's version includes in-frame clones alone and lacks a portion of them. The repertoire consists of about 120,000 clones, with around 94% occurring once and the leading ten covering 1.5% to 2%. A remark on this clone: Its antigen is undetermined.

Combined were second doses at about 4 or about 12 weeks. J lost 0 bases, V lost 7 bases, and 4 bases had no gene match. Germline V gene sequence: CDR1 LNHDA, CDR2 SQIVND (reference sequence). The CDR3 extends over 14 amino acids. The specimen was peripheral blood, collected 28 days after the second AZD1222 dose. The chain recombines TRBV19 with TRBJ2-5; 8 bases line up with TRBD2. The source of this sequence is an adult who received the AZD1222 COVID-19 vaccine. This CDR3 reads CASTLTSDQETQYF. The DNA for the CDR3 is TGTGCCAGTACCCTGACTAGCGACCAAGAGACCCAGTACTTC.